The rows below give T cell receptor beta chains drawn from one sample of a study of shared clonotypes between healthy human individuals. Measured with immunoSEQ multiplex PCR; TCRdb has only the in-frame clones, and not every one. The data hold about 2.4 million clones, with 93% observed a single time. The material sequenced was naive CD4+ T cells from PBMCs. The receptors originated from a man between 18 and 29 years old in good health. Some clones in this sample may be carry-over from other donors' samples. Both conserved end residues are part of each CDR3. The D gene is left open where the match is weak. The listing skips clone size in some rows; elsewhere it reads once, few, many or a size class.

DNA	CDR3	J	D	V	size
TGTGCCAGCAGCTTGGGTAGGGCGAACACCGGGGAGCTGTTTTTT	CASSLGRANTGELFF	TRBJ2-2	-	TRBV5-4	few
TGTGCCAGCAGTGAAGCGCCGGGGGCGGGAACTGAAGCTTTCTTT	CASSEAPGAGTEAFF	TRBJ1-1	-	TRBV6-1	-
TGTGCCAGCAGTTTATCGAGTAGTACTAGCGGGCCCTACGAGCAGTACTTC	CASSLSSSTSGPYEQYF	TRBJ2-7	TRBD2	TRBV27	-
TGTGCCAGCAGCGCCGGCCAGCCTAACACTGAAGCTTTCTTT	CASSAGQPNTEAFF	TRBJ1-1	-	TRBV9	-
TGCAGCGGAAGCCGGACAGCCCAAGAGACCCAGTACTTC	CSGSRTAQETQYF	TRBJ2-5	-	TRBV29-1	-
TGTGCCAGCAGTGCCCAGGGCGGCTACAATGAGCAGTTCTTC	CASSAQGGYNEQFF	TRBJ2-1	-	TRBV6-1	-
TGCAGCGTTGTGGGCGCCAGGGACGGCTACACCTTC	CSVVGARDGYTF	TRBJ1-2	-	TRBV29-1	-
TGTGCCAGCAGTTCAGTGGGGGGTACAGCAGTATACGGCTACACCTTC	CASSSVGGTAVYGYTF	TRBJ1-2	-	TRBV28	-
TGTGCCACCAGCAGAAATGCCCCGCTAGACAATGAGCAGTTCTTC	CATSRNAPLDNEQFF	TRBJ2-1	-	TRBV15	-
TGTGCCAGCAGTGCACAGGGGACCTTATACGAGCAGTACTTC	CASSAQGTLYEQYF	TRBJ2-7	TRBD1	TRBV2	-
TGCGCCAGCAGCTTCAGGGATGAGCAGTTCTTC	CASSFRDEQFF	TRBJ2-1	-	TRBV5-1	once
TGTGCCAGCAGCCGTGACAGGGCGTCTCAGCCCCAGCATTTT	CASSRDRASQPQHF	TRBJ1-5	TRBD1	TRBV7-9	-
TGTGCCAGCAGCCAAGAAGGGACAGGGGATGACGAGCAGTACTTC	CASSQEGTGDDEQYF	TRBJ2-7	TRBD1	TRBV16	-
TGTGCCAGCAGTGGCGGGGGGCGCGTCGGGGAGCTGTTTTTT	CASSGGGRVGELFF	TRBJ2-2	TRBD2	TRBV2	-
TGTGCCAGCAGTGCGAAGGCGGGATGGGGGATTGCTGAGCAGTTCTTC	CASSAKAGWGIAEQFF	TRBJ2-1	-	TRBV6-1	-
TGCAGCGTTGTTGGCACCTCCTACGAGCAGTACTTC	CSVVGTSYEQYF	TRBJ2-7	-	TRBV29-1	-
TGTGCCAGTAGTATCTCGGGGACAGGCTCCTACGAGCAGTACTTC	CASSISGTGSYEQYF	TRBJ2-7	TRBD1	TRBV19	-
TGCGCCAGCAGCCGGGACACGAATACCGAAGCTTTCTTT	CASSRDTNTEAFF	TRBJ1-1	-	TRBV5-1	few